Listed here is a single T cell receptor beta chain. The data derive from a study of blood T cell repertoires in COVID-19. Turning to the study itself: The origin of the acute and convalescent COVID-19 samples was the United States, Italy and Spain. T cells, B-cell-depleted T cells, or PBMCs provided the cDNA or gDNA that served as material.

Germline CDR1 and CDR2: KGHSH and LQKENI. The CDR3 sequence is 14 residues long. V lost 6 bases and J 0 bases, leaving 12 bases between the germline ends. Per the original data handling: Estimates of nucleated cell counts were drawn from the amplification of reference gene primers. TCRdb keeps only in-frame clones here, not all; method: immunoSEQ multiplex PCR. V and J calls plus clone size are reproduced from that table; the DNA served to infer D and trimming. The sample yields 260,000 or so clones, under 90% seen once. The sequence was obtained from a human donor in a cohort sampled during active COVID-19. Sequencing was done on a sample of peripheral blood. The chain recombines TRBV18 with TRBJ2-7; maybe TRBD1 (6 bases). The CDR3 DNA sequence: TGTGCCAGCTCGCCCGCGGACAGCTCCTACGAGCAGTACTTC. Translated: CASSPADSSYEQYF.